Reported below is one TCR beta chain. What it binds is not known. This specimen comes from a study of CD8 T cells in Susac syndrome. CDR3 size: 12 residues. V was trimmed by 1 base and J by 9 bases, leaving 8 bases between them. The V gene's germline CDR1 is LNHNV and CDR2 YYDKDF (reference sequence). TEMRA cells were FACS-enriched, with CD8+ and CD4+ T cells isolated negatively. Random hexamers served to reverse transcribe about 0.5 to 1 ug RNA. Coverage of TCR beta CDR3 amplification by immunoSEQ multiplex PCR extended to 54 Vbeta and 13 Jbeta. One entry per CDR3 protein, called by TCRdb with MiXCR from the immunoSEQ multiplex PCR reads. The sample records fewer than 200,000 distinct CDR3 sequences, approximately 94% being singletons. Whole-study findings and limits: The relatively small number of individuals in the TCR sequencing and HLA analysis was acknowledged by the study.

The specimen sequenced was CD4+ T cells from PBMCs. The chain couples TRBV15 to TRBJ2-3; no clear D gene. The clonotype was recovered from a human donor with Susac syndrome. CDR3 in amino acids: CATSRAEGTQYF. The DNA for the CDR3 is TGTGCCACCAGCAGAGCCGAAGGGACGCAGTATTTT. Full variable domain (remainder filled in from reference TRBV15 and TRBJ2-3): DAMVIQNPRYQVTQFGKPVTLSCSQTLNHNVMYWYQQKSSQAPKLLFHYYDKDFNNEADTPDNFQSRRPNTSFCFLDIRSPGLGDTAMYLCATSRAEGTQYFGPGTRLTVL.